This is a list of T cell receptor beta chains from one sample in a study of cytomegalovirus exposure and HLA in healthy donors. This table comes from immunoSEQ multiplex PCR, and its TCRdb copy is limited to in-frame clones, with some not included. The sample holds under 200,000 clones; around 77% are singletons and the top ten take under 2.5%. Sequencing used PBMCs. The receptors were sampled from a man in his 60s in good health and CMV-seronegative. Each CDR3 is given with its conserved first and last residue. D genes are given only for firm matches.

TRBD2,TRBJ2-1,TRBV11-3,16,CASSSSGGLSYNEQFF
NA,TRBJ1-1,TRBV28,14,CASSLTGGRAEAFF
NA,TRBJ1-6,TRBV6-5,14,CASSLPQANSPLHF
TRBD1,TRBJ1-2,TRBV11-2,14,CASSLPGGSYGYTF
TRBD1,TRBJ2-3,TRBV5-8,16,CASRLDPGGRADTQYF
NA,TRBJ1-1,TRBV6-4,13,CASSDGPYTEAFF
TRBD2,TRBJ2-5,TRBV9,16,CASSAGGAGAGETQYF
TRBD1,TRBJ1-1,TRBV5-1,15,CASSLVGQGDTEAFF
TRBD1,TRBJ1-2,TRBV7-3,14,CASSSLQGSYGYTF
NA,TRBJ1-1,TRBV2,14,CASYGDRENTEAFF
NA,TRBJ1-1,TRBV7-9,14,CASSLDGRVSEAFF
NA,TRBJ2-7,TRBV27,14,CASSNPGRSYEQYF
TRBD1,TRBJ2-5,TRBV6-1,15,CASSSGTGEWETQYF
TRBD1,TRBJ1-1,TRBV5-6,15,CASSWPSGGHTEAFF
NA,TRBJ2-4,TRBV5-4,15,CASSLGPGSMNIQYF
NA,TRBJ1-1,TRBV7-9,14,CASSYRQSNTEAFF
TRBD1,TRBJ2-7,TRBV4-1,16,CASSQDPQGAPFEQYF
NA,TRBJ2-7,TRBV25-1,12,CADHSSGIGQYF
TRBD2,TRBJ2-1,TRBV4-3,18,CASSQAPGGAGGRNEQFF
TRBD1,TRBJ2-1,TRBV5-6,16,CASSRDRASSYNEQFF
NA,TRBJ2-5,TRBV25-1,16,CASSEYNLARQETQYF
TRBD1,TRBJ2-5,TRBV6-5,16,CASSYTIDRAQETQYF
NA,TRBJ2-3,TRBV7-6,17,CASSPNPRTVSTDTQYF
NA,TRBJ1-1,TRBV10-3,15,CAISVGQTNLYEAFF
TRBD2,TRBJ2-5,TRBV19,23,CASSILPFATSGDRGIRQETQYF
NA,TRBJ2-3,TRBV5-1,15,CASSLEGDFTDTQYF
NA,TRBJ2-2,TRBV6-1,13,CASSEGLPEELFF
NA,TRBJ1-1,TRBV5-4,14,CASSLGAPNTEAFF
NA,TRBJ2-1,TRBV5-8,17,CASTLALGAVGYNEQFF
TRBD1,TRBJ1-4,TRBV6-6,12,CASSHDRGELFF
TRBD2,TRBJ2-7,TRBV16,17,CASSQLGGPPRSYEQYF
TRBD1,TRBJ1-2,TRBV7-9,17,CASSLAAVGQGNYGYTF
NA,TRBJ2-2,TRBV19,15,CATWDFNGNTGELFF
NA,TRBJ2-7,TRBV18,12,CASSAGKYEQYF
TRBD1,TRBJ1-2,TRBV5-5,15,CASSLPGQGLYGYTF
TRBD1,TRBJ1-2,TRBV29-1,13,CSVEDRGQGGYTF
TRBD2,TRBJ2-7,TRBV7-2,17,CASNQRRLAGTSYEQYF
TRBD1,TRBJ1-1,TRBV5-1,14,CASSPGTANTEAFF
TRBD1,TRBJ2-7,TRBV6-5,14,CASHPGQGWNEQYF
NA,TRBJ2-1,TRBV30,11,CAWGGLYEQFF
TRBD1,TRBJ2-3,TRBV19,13,CASRDRGTDTQYF
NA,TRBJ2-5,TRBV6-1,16,CASSEIRGRGQETQYF
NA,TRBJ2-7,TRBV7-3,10,CASSSSLRGF